One and the same sample provided the 8 T cell receptor beta chains below, sequenced in a study of post-analysis software for immune sequencing data. Study conclusions and caveats: TRBV5-6, TRBV5-1 and TRBV20-1 were among 4 or 5 TRBV segments more frequent in patients than controls.

TCR beta cDNA libraries included unique molecular identifiers. From the PCR reads, TCRdb called clonotypes with MiXCR, one entry per CDR3 protein. The top ten clones hold 9.5% to 13% of a sample with hundreds of thousands of distinct CDR3 sequences, 40% to 55% of them seen once. No antigen has been identified for these receptors. The sample consisted of blood. These TCRs come from a girl between 5 and 17 years old with multiple sclerosis.

The chain links TRBV27 to TRBJ1-6; no firm D call. CDR1 is MNHEY, CDR2 SMNVEV, per germline (reference sequence). V was shortened by 2 bases and J by 8 bases, with 10 bases between the two germline ends. The CDR3 covers 14 residues. The CDR3 coding sequence is TGTGCCAGCAGTTTAAGGAGGCTGGATTCACCCCTCCACTTT. Translating gives CASSLRRLDSPLHF.

In nucleotides, the CDR3 is TGTGCCAGCAGCCCCTCCTCATCGTGGTTGGAGTATTCACCCCTCCACTTT. Encoded protein: CASSPSSSWLEYSPLHF. The rearrangement joins TRBV7-6 to TRBJ1-6; no firm D call. Trimming pared 5 bases from V and 8 bases from J, leaving 22 bases between. The CDR3 consists of 17 residues. The germline V gene encodes CDR1 SGHVS and CDR2 FNYEAQ.

The chain uses TRBV5-1 and TRBJ1-2; the D gene is possibly TRBD1 (5 bases). The CDR3 consists of 17 residues. Trimming stripped 4 bases from V and 0 bases from J, with 19 bases between. CDR1 is SGHRS, CDR2 YFSETQ, per germline. The CDR3 bases are TGCGCCAGCAGCCGGGACGTTCGAGAAGATACTAACTATGGCTACACCTTC. This gives the protein CASSRDVREDTNYGYTF.

The chain has TRBV3-1 and TRBJ2-7; 9 positions match TRBD2. Germline CDR1 is LGHDT and CDR2 is YNNKEL (reference sequence). CDR3 size: 13 residues. Germline trimming cut 1 base from V and 6 bases from J; bases unmatched to any gene: 1. The CDR3 DNA sequence: TGTGCCAGCAGCCAAGTACTAGCGGGCGAGCAGTACTTC. It specifies CASSQVLAGEQYF.

This chain uses TRBV20-1 with TRBJ1-5; D call uncertain. Germline CDR1 and CDR2: DFQATT and SNEGSKA (reference sequence). The CDR3 totals 16 residues. Trimming stripped 3 bases from V and 5 bases from J, with 20 bases between. CDR3 in DNA: TGCAGTGCTAGTTGGGCGGTCAGAGGTTTCGATCAGCCCCAGCATTTT. This translates into CSASWAVRGFDQPQHF.

This chain connects TRBV7-2 to TRBJ2-1, with TRBD2 matching 9 bases. The CDR3 extends over 17 amino acids. V gave up 9 bases and J gave up 7 bases; unmatched junction bases: 19. Germline values: CDR1 SGHTA, CDR2 FQGNSA. In DNA form, the CDR3 reads TGTGCCAGGACTAGGATAGCGGGAGAGAGTTTCTTGAATGAGCAGTTCTTC. Its translation: CARTRIAGESFLNEQFF.

This clonotype was counted between two and nine times. The chain carries TRBV4-2 and TRBJ2-7; D may correspond to TRBD1 or TRBD2 (6 bases each). CDR1 LGHNA and CDR2 YNFKEQ come from the germline V gene. This CDR3 has 17 residues. Between the trimmed V and J ends, which lost 1 base and 1 base, there was a span of 17 bases. The CDR3, as DNA: TGTGCCAGCAGCCAAGCGGACCAACAGGGAGGTTCCTACGAGCAGTACTTC. Translating gives CASSQADQQGGSYEQYF.

Comments on this clonotype: A junction end diverges from the germline sequence, so it may reflect a read error. J is TRBJ2-5 and V is TRBV9; D ambiguous. This CDR3 is 16 amino acids long. Germline V gives CDR1 SGDLS, CDR2 YYNGEE. The CDR3 protein is CVSSVSWAGSQETQYF. The CDR3 DNA is TGTGTCAGCAGCGTATCGTGGGCAGGTTCTCAAGAGACCCAGTACTTC.